This is a list of T cell receptor beta chains from one sample in a study of T-cell reconstitution after alpha-beta-depleted transplantation in children. Using its own MiXCR run on the PCR reads, TCRdb lists one record per CDR3 protein. The sample contains 200,000 to 250,000 distinct CDR3 sequences, 9.5% to 15% of which appear only once. The sample was PBMCs from the stem cell graft donor, taken from the stem cell graft. The receptors originated from a human donor who donated a stem cell graft to a child with acute lymphoblastic leukemia. Both conserved end residues are part of each CDR3. Fields, in order: V gene, CDR3 length, CDR3 protein.

TRBV20-1 | 17 | CSATGTGGHSSNQPQHF
TRBV28 | 15 | CASSVPGAVADTQYF
TRBV4-2 | 14 | CASSQGGTGNTIYF
TRBV28 | 13 | CASSLYSYQPQHF
TRBV4-3 | 16 | CASSQDQAGGYYGYTF
TRBV28 | 15 | CASSRTGGASGGYTF
TRBV12-3/TRBV12-4 | 16 | CASSLGGTGGTQPQHF
TRBV20-1 | 14 | CSARDREVGETQYF
TRBV12-3/TRBV12-4 | 15 | CASTLEFGTGYGYTF
TRBV20-1 | 18 | CSARDDVIIGTANYGYTF
TRBV7-2 | 13 | CASSFKGDQPQHF
TRBV5-1 | 15 | CASTQQEADTGELFF
TRBV29-1 | 13 | CSVELGNYNEQFF
TRBV6-1 | 15 | CASSDASGGSYEQYF
TRBV28 | 15 | CASSLRSSYNSPLHF
TRBV2 | 15 | CASSERLPYNSPLHF
TRBV7-2 | 15 | CASSYTGTGGHEQYF
TRBV9 | 18 | CASSSRTSGRFNTGELFF
TRBV4-3 | 18 | CASSQAYLRDGYYNEQFF
TRBV3-1 | 13 | CASSPLAGGEQYF
TRBV10-3 | 17 | CAISEFAGQGSTDTQYF
TRBV7-9 | 15 | CASSLGAFGDNEQFF
TRBV20-1 | 15 | CCARGPTGGKYEQYF
TRBV29-1 | 12 | CSDRDSYNEQFF
TRBV12-3/TRBV12-4 | 14 | CASSLNFGANVLTF
TRBV21-1 | 19 | CASTSPRLAGIEFTDTQYF
TRBV2 | 13 | CASSVFGSNEQFF
TRBV15 | 16 | CATSRDTSGSADTQYF
TRBV29-1 | 15 | CSVEGRGPGTYEQYF
TRBV20-1 | 19 | CSARPPLGTSGIKTYEQYF
TRBV9 | 16 | CASSARWGSPADTQYF
TRBV10-2 | 17 | CASTSAGGISGANVLTF
TRBV10-3 | 13 | CAISRGQDGKLFF
TRBV7-8 | 16 | CASSLEGTGGYNEQFF
TRBV20-1 | 14 | CSAKGLRGAYEQYF
TRBV5-1 | 15 | CASSLSTVRWDEAFF
TRBV6-1 | 15 | CASSGNRGSSYEQYF
TRBV9 | 16 | CASSAPGQVSTDTQYF
TRBV28 | 11 | CASSVDNEQFF
TRBV28 | 15 | CASSPPDRGHNEQFF
TRBV12-3/TRBV12-4 | 12 | CASSPSLYEAFF
TRBV20-1 | 14 | CSARAGFIYTEAFF
TRBV5-5 | 14 | CASSLDRARTEAFF
TRBV4-2 | 17 | CASSQESLAGGPSEQFF
TRBV6-5 | 13 | CASSYNRATEAFF
TRBV10-3 | 13 | CATGTEGVYEQYF
TRBV19 | 16 | CASSRDRGREDTEAFF
TRBV12-3/TRBV12-4 | 15 | CASSPYRAGANVLTF
TRBV12-3/TRBV12-4 | 15 | CASSRGTGPNQPQHF
TRBV15 | 14 | CATSRAILTDTQYF
TRBV18 | 16 | CASSPSPSSSTGELFF
TRBV9 | 19 | CASSVWAGRSSGVRNEQFF
TRBV7-6 | 16 | CASSLGGGEENTEAFF
TRBV20-1 | 16 | CSARSAGSGRAHEQYF
TRBV19 | 15 | CASSMGAAHTDTQYF
TRBV14 | 17 | CASSPSWGTGGPYEQYF
TRBV6-2/TRBV6-3 | 14 | CASSYSTLPYEQYF
TRBV27 | 12 | CASWTGRHGYTF
TRBV6-5 | 13 | CASSYDRGIEQFF
TRBV7-9 | 13 | CAGTTGSNSPLHF